These 24 T cell receptor beta chains share one sample of origin, sequenced in a study of blood T cells in healthy people across ages. A second about 6 to 12 cycle PCR used barcoded and J-beta primers. MiXCR was run by TCRdb on the 5' RACE reads, yielding one entry per CDR3 protein. The data hold roughly 1,500,000 distinct CDR3 sequences, with about 40% observed a single time. Sequencing was done on a sample of blood. Receptor source: a woman younger than 35 in good health.

The chain combines TRBV3-1 with TRBJ1-1, with TRBD1 matching over 7 bases. CDR1 LGHDT and CDR2 YNNKEL come from the germline V gene (reference sequence). V lost 4 bases, J lost 11 bases, and 19 bases stayed unmatched. This CDR3 has 16 residues. The CDR3 DNA follows: TGTGCCAGCAGCCCACGCGGGGGAGGGGGACAGTCGCGGGCTTTCTTT. Protein product: CASSPRGGGGQSRAFF.

The chain couples TRBV3-1 to TRBJ2-2; 12 nucleotides align to TRBD1. Germline CDR1 LGHDT, CDR2 YNNKEL (reference sequence). CDR3 length equals 17 residues. Unmatched junction bases numbered 4, after V lost 3 bases and J lost 2 bases. The DNA for the CDR3 is TGTGCCAGCAGCCACAGCGGGACAGGGGGCAACACCGGGGAGCTGTTTTTT. Its translation: CASSHSGTGGNTGELFF.

The rearrangement links TRBV27 to TRBJ2-1; the D call may be TRBD1 or TRBD2 (5 bases each). V lost 5 bases and J lost 5, with 16 bases in between. Germline CDR1 and CDR2: MNHEY and SMNVEV (reference sequence). This CDR3 spans 15 amino acids. In DNA form, the CDR3 reads TGTGCCAGCAGTCCAAGTAGGGACGGAGACAATGAGCAGTTCTTC. Amino acids: CASSPSRDGDNEQFF.

The chain employs TRBV5-4 and TRBJ2-7, with 10 bases lining up with TRBD2. This CDR3 is 16 amino acids long. V trimming: 5 bases; J trimming: 1 base; junction bases outside the gene matches: 9. Germline CDR1 reads SGHNT; CDR2 reads YYREEE (reference sequence). CDR3 nucleotide sequence: TGTGCCAGCAGTCGAACCCCTAGCGGGAGTTCCTACGAGCAGTACTTC. Translation: CASSRTPSGSSYEQYF.

J is TRBJ1-1 and V is TRBV29-1; 7 bases line up with TRBD1. The CDR3 has 13 residues. Germline CDR1 is SQVTM and CDR2 is ANQGSEA. V shed 4 bases and J 1 base; nucleotides not matched to a gene: 3. CDR3 DNA sequence: TGCAGCGTTGGGGACAGATCGAACACTGAAGCTTTCTTT. The encoded protein is CSVGDRSNTEAFF.

The V gene is TRBV12-3 or TRBV12-4, the J gene TRBJ1-1; 11 bases are shared with TRBD1. The CDR3 spans 17 residues. The V gene end was trimmed by 7 bases and the J gene end by 1 base; junction bases not matched to a gene: 11. This CDR3 reads CASNSPGTGGWNTEAFF. The CDR3 DNA sequence: TGTGCCAGCAACTCCCCCGGGACAGGGGGTTGGAACACTGAAGCTTTCTTT.

The rearrangement links TRBV2 to TRBJ1-1; D is perhaps TRBD1 (5 bases). The CDR3 extends over 15 amino acids. Trimming pared 6 bases from V and 1 base from J, leaving 15 bases between. Germline V gene lookup returns CDR1 SNHLY and CDR2 FYNNEI. This CDR3 reads CASSDPGTENTEAFF. The CDR3 DNA is TGTGCCAGCAGCGACCCCGGGACCGAGAACACTGAAGCTTTCTTT.

This chain joins TRBV5-1 and TRBJ2-7, with D maybe TRBD2 (5 bases). This CDR3 contains 15 residues. Trimming pared 2 bases from V and 7 bases from J, leaving 19 bases between. Germline-derived CDR1 and CDR2 are SGHRS and YFSETQ. CDR3 bases: TGCGCCAGCAGCTTTTTTGGTGAGGGTTACAATGAGCAGTACTTC. It yields the protein CASSFFGEGYNEQYF.

V gene TRBV28 combines with J gene TRBJ2-3; D ambiguous. Looked up from germline, CDR1 is MDHEN and CDR2 is SYDVKM. The V and J ends lost 6 bases and 4 bases respectively, with 8 bases between them. The CDR3 loop spans 12 amino acids. CDR3: CASRPPSDTQYF. CDR3 coding DNA: TGTGCCAGCAGACCCCCCTCAGATACGCAGTATTTT.

The table lists this clonotype with a few counts. This rearrangement joins TRBV2 to TRBJ2-1; D is undetermined. Per the germline V gene, CDR1 is SNHLY and CDR2 is FYNNEI. Between the trimmed V and J ends, which lost 8 bases and 0 bases, there was a span of 23 bases. This CDR3 region has 18 residues. The CDR3 loop reads CASEPERSWLDSYNEQFF. The CDR3 nucleotides read TGTGCCAGCGAGCCGGAACGCTCGTGGCTCGACTCCTACAATGAGCAGTTCTTC.

This chain connects TRBV25-1 to TRBJ1-2, with a tentative D call TRBD1 (6 bases). The V end lost 2 bases, the J end lost 8 bases, and 12 bases lay between the germline ends. In germline, CDR1 is MGHDK, CDR2 SYGVNS. The CDR3 length is 13 residues. Written as DNA, the CDR3 is TGTGCCAGCAGTGAACCAACAGGGAGCGGCTACACCTTC. This gives the protein CASSEPTGSGYTF.

The CDR3 sequence: CASSDSLVTGELFF. For the CDR3, the DNA is TGTGCCAGCAGTGACTCCTTGGTCACCGGGGAGCTGTTTTTT. The V gene is TRBV6-4, the J gene TRBJ2-2; D not resolved. Germline CDR1 and CDR2: MRHNA and SNTAGT. Trimming cost V 0 bases and J 4 bases, with 6 bases left between them. CDR3 length: 14 amino acids.

This chain uses TRBV27 with TRBJ1-5; the D gene is possibly TRBD1 (5 bases). V dropped 3 bases and J dropped 4 bases, with 10 bases sitting between them. Per the germline V gene, CDR1 is MNHEY and CDR2 is SMNVEV (reference sequence). The CDR3 consists of 14 residues. This chain's CDR3 is CASSLGPNNQPQHF. CDR3 nucleotides: TGTGCCAGCAGTTTGGGGCCCAATAATCAGCCCCAGCATTTT.

This rearrangement joins TRBV7-2 to TRBJ2-1; weak D call: TRBD2 (7 bases). V was cut by 8 bases and J by 8 bases, with 19 bases left in between. CDR3 length equals 14 residues. Germline V lookup: CDR1 SGHTA, CDR2 FQGNSA. CDR3 in DNA: TGTGCCAGCGGGTCGGGGAGGGGGATAGATGAGCAGTTCTTC. It is translated as CASGSGRGIDEQFF.

This clonotype has a handful of counts. The chain is built from TRBV29-1 and TRBJ1-1; D uncertain. V lost 3 bases and J 1 base, leaving 9 bases between the germline ends. The CDR3 length is 13 residues. Germline CDR1 and CDR2: SQVTM and ANQGSEA. The CDR3 DNA is TGCAGCGTTGAGGGTCAGCCGAACACTGAAGCTTTCTTT. Translated, it gives CSVEGQPNTEAFF.

This clonotype was detected only a few times. This rearrangement joins TRBV7-9 to TRBJ2-7, with 9 nucleotides matching TRBD1. This CDR3 is 15 amino acids long. CDR1 is SEHNR and CDR2 is FQNEAQ in the germline V gene (reference sequence). V shed 3 bases and J 3 bases; nucleotides not matched to a gene: 6. CDR3 sequence reads: CASSFGRQGVYEQYF. CDR3 DNA sequence: TGTGCCAGCAGCTTCGGGAGACAGGGGGTCTACGAGCAGTACTTC.

This clonotype was seen at least ten times. This sequence joins TRBV6-5 and TRBJ2-4; weak D call: TRBD1 (6 bases). The DNA end lines up better with TRBJ2-7; the J call may be wrong. Germline lookup yields CDR1 MNHEY and CDR2 SVGAGI. The length of the CDR3 is 15 residues. The CDR3 loop is CASSYRKTQGGEQYF. Written as DNA, the CDR3 is TGTGCCAGCAGTTACCGGAAGACCCAAGGGGGCGAGCAGTACTTC.

This clonotype was seen a single time. The gene calls are TRBV10-3 and TRBJ2-5; 9 bases are shared with TRBD2. Trimming took 8 bases from V and 5 from J; bases not matched to a gene: 18. The CDR3 covers 17 residues. The V gene's germline CDR1 is ENHRY and CDR2 SYGVKD. CDR3 DNA: TGTGCCATCCGCAGCGGGGGGCAGGGCTTAGCACGGGAGACCCAGTACTTC. Translating gives CAIRSGGQGLARETQYF.

This clonotype was counted only a few times. The V and J genes are TRBV7-2 and TRBJ2-7; no clear D. V was shortened by 5 bases and J by 5 bases, with 7 bases between the two germline ends. The length of the CDR3 is 11 residues. CDR1 and CDR2 from the germline V gene are SGHTA and FQGNSA. CDR3 in DNA: TGTGCCAGCAGCCCGCATAACGAGCAGTACTTC. Amino acids: CASSPHNEQYF.

This clonotype has only a few counts. The chain is built from TRBV7-2 and TRBJ2-7; D might be TRBD2 (5 bases). The CDR3 totals 15 residues. Germline V gene sequence: CDR1 SGHTA, CDR2 FQGNSA. Between the trimmed V and J ends, which lost 5 bases and 0 bases, there was a span of 14 bases. CDR3 in DNA: TGTGCCAGCAGCCCCCAGCGGAGAGGCTCCTACGAGCAGTACTTC. Translating gives CASSPQRRGSYEQYF.

The chain links TRBV4-1 to TRBJ2-7; D is perhaps TRBD1 (5 bases). V lost 3 bases to trimming and J lost 1 base, with 13 bases between them. The CDR3 has 15 amino acids. Germline loops: CDR1 MGHRA, CDR2 YSYEKL. CDR3 in amino acids: CASSQGIQESYEQYF. CDR3 nucleotide sequence: TGCGCCAGCAGCCAGGGGATACAGGAATCCTACGAGCAGTACTTC.

The chain is built from TRBV21-1 and TRBJ2-7; the D segment call TRBD1 is taken from the table without a DNA check. TRBV21-1 corresponds to a pseudogene. CDR3 length equals 23 residues. DNA for the CDR3: TGTGCCAGCAGCAAAGCGCGAACTAGAACCGGGACATGGCACCAGAGGTCCTCCTACGAGCAGTACTTC. Residues: CASSKARTRTGTWHQRSSYEQYF.

This clonotype was seen only once. The rearrangement joins TRBV6-5 to TRBJ2-1; 7 bases match TRBD1. The J call may be mistaken, given a closer DNA end match to TRBJ2-7. This CDR3 region has 13 residues. Germline lookup yields CDR1 MNHEY and CDR2 SVGAGI. The CDR3 nucleotides read TGTGCCAGCAGAAGGGGGCTCTACAATGAGCAGTACTTC. It is translated as CASRRGLYNEQYF.

This clonotype has more than one count but fewer than ten. The chain uses TRBV3-1 and TRBJ2-1, with D maybe TRBD2 (6 bases). V was trimmed by 0 bases and J by 9 bases, leaving 15 bases between them. The CDR3 totals 15 residues. CDR1 and CDR2 (germline): LGHDT, YNNKEL (reference sequence). The CDR3 DNA follows: TGTGCCAGCAGCCAAGATGGAGGGCTAGCCGGTGAGCAGTTCTTC. Its translation: CASSQDGGLAGEQFF.